Listed here are 28 T cell receptor beta chains from one sample, sequenced in a study of cytomegalovirus exposure and HLA in healthy donors. In the PCR, 60 Vbeta and 13 Jbeta primers were used. Here immunoSEQ multiplex PCR was the method, and the copy in TCRdb shows in-frame clones only, minus some. The repertoire holds some 91,000 clones, with roughly 80% as singletons. What was sequenced was PBMCs. Receptors were obtained from a man aged 40-49 years in good health and CMV-seronegative.

The chain employs TRBV7-9 and TRBJ1-1, with D maybe TRBD1 (5 bases). V gave up 3 bases and J gave up 1 base, with 9 bases separating them. The CDR3 contains 14 residues. Germline V gene data show CDR1 as SEHNR and CDR2 as FQNEAQ (reference sequence). The CDR3 DNA sequence: TGTGCCAGCAGCTTCCCAGGGAAGAACACTGAAGCTTTCTTT. Translation gives CASSFPGKNTEAFF.

The chain joins TRBV13 to TRBJ2-1, with 8 bases lining up with TRBD2. V dropped 5 bases and J dropped 8; count of bases not matched to a gene: 14. Germline V gives CDR1 PRHDT, CDR2 FYEKMQ (reference sequence). The CDR3 is 16 residues long. The CDR3 spells CASSHWEAGAPHEQFF. Here the CDR3 DNA reads TGTGCCAGCAGCCATTGGGAAGCGGGAGCACCGCATGAGCAGTTCTTC.

J is TRBJ1-1 and V is TRBV6-1; TRBD1 matches at 8 bases. Germline CDR1 MNHNS, CDR2 SASEGT. CDR3 size: 17 residues. The trim removed 2 bases at V and 5 bases at J, leaving 13 bases unmatched. The chain's CDR3 is CASSESRRLDRDTEAFF. CDR3 bases: TGTGCCAGCAGTGAATCGAGGAGACTGGACAGGGATACTGAAGCTTTCTTT.

The chain recombines TRBV7-6 with TRBJ1-3; 9 bases fit TRBD1. This CDR3 region has 14 residues. CDR1 and CDR2 (germline): SGHVS, FNYEAQ. V shed 4 bases, J shed 8 bases, and the junction held 6 bases outside the gene matches. Written as DNA, the CDR3 is TGTGCCAGCAGCTCGGGACAGGGAGGATACACCATATATTTT. This encodes CASSSGQGGYTIYF.

The V gene is TRBV7-8, the J gene TRBJ2-3; D might be TRBD1 (5 bases). This CDR3 spans 15 amino acids. CDR1 is SGHVS, CDR2 FQNEAQ, per germline. Trimming left V 6 bases short and J 3 bases short, with 16 bases between. Written as DNA, the CDR3 is TGTGCCAGCAGAAATGGACAAGGGTTGACAGATACGCAGTATTTT. It specifies CASRNGQGLTDTQYF.

Here the CDR3 reads CASSQAGTGSSYNEQFF. DNA for the CDR3: TGTGCCAGCAGCCAGGCAGGGACTGGGAGCTCCTACAATGAGCAGTTCTTC. This rearrangement joins TRBV14 to TRBJ2-1, with a tentative D call TRBD2 (6 bases). V was pared by 3 bases and J by 0 bases, with 15 bases between. From germline, CDR1 is SGHDN and CDR2 FVKESK. There are 17 residues in the CDR3.

The gene calls are TRBV28 and TRBJ1-2; maybe TRBD1 (5 bases). Germline lookup yields CDR1 MDHEN and CDR2 SYDVKM. V gave up 4 bases and J gave up 8 bases, with 17 bases separating them. The CDR3 sequence is 14 residues long. The CDR3 reads CASSWAPGRRGYTF. The CDR3 DNA reads as TGTGCCAGCAGTTGGGCCCCAGGGCGCCGGGGCTACACCTTC.

CDR3 DNA sequence: TGCGCCAGCAGCTTCGGAGCGACAGATACGCAGTATTTT. Protein sequence: CASSFGATDTQYF. V usage is TRBV5-1 and J usage is TRBJ2-3; no clear D. The germline V gene has CDR1 SGHRS and CDR2 YFSETQ. V dropped 2 bases and J dropped 3 bases, with 7 bases sitting between them. This CDR3 comprises 13 residues.

The rearrangement joins TRBV28 to TRBJ2-3; TRBD2 matches at 11 bases. The CDR3 runs to 16 residues. V lost 5 bases and J lost 0; bases outside the gene matches: 4. Germline CDR1 and CDR2: MDHEN and SYDVKM. The CDR3 DNA reads TGTGCCAGCAGTGCACTAGCGGGAGTTAGCACAGATACGCAGTATTTT. Its translation: CASSALAGVSTDTQYF.

The V call is TRBV5-4, the J call TRBJ2-5; 7 bases are shared with TRBD1. Germline CDR1 SGHNT, CDR2 YYREEE (reference sequence). The length of the CDR3 is 13 residues. The V segment lost 4 bases and the J segment 1 base; nucleotides outside the gene matches: 1. This chain's CDR3 is CASSAGGQETQYF. DNA of the CDR3: TGTGCCAGCAGCGCAGGGGGCCAAGAGACCCAGTACTTC.

The CDR3 DNA follows: TGTGCCAGCAGGGGGGGGTTTTGCTCTGGAAACACCATATATTTT. Translated, it gives CASRGGFCSGNTIYF. This chain links TRBV25-1 with TRBJ1-3, with D possibly being TRBD1 (5 bases). The germline gives CDR1 MGHDK, CDR2 SYGVNS. Between the trimmed V and J ends, which lost 6 bases and 0 bases, there was a span of 12 bases. This CDR3 spans 15 amino acids.

A few counts support this clone. This chain uses TRBV6-5 with TRBJ1-1; weak D call: TRBD1 (5 bases). V lost 7 bases, J lost 3 bases, and 12 bases lay in between. This CDR3 has 13 amino acids. Germline V gene sequence: CDR1 MNHEY, CDR2 SVGAGI. The CDR3 sequence is CASNLGGDTEAFF. Written as DNA, the CDR3 is TGTGCCAGCAACTTGGGGGGGGACACTGAAGCTTTCTTT.

The rearrangement uses TRBV6-5 and TRBJ2-7; 8 bases fit TRBD2. J was trimmed by 5 bases and V by 6 bases; bases with no gene match: 12. The CDR3 spans 15 residues. Germline V gene lookup returns CDR1 MNHEY and CDR2 SVGAGI. The CDR3 DNA reads as TGTGCCAGCAGCAGGGGATTAGCGGGGCTACACGAGCAGTACTTC. Translation gives CASSRGLAGLHEQYF.

This rearrangement joins TRBV7-9 to TRBJ2-5; TRBD2 aligns across 10 bases. The tail of the sequence fits TRBJ2-7 better, so the J call may be wrong. CDR1 SEHNR and CDR2 FQNEAQ come from the germline V gene (reference sequence). The CDR3 covers 18 residues. The CDR3 sequence: CASSPGQGLARATYEQYF. In nucleotides, the CDR3 is TGTGCCAGCAGCCCAGGACAGGGACTAGCGCGTGCTACCTACGAGCAGTACTTC.

This chain uses TRBV2 with TRBJ1-1; possibly TRBD1 for D (5 bases). The CDR3 sequence is 16 residues long. Germline V gene lookup returns CDR1 SNHLY and CDR2 FYNNEI. V gave up 2 bases and J gave up 4 bases, with 17 bases separating them. Here the CDR3 DNA reads TGTGCCAGCAGTGAAAGCGTGGATCCCAGGGTCACTGAAGCTTTCTTT. Amino acids: CASSESVDPRVTEAFF.

The chain uses TRBV5-6 and TRBJ2-7; tentatively, D is TRBD1 (6 bases). The CDR3 extends over 15 amino acids. Trimming left V 2 bases short and J 0 bases short, with 12 bases between. The germline gives CDR1 SGHDT, CDR2 YYEEEE. The CDR3 spells CASSLSDSFSYEQYF. In nucleotides, the CDR3 is TGTGCCAGCAGCTTATCGGACAGCTTCTCCTACGAGCAGTACTTC.

This clone was detected a few times. The chain recombines TRBV16 with TRBJ2-5; no definite D call. The CDR3 runs 14 residues. Germline lookup yields CDR1 KGHSY and CDR2 FQNENV. The V end lost 1 base, the J end lost 4 bases, and 10 bases lay between the germline ends. The CDR3 nucleotides read TGTGCCAGCAGCCAATTTTCGGGTGGAGAGACCCAGTACTTC. Translated: CASSQFSGGETQYF.

This clone was seen only once. The chain carries TRBV2 and TRBJ1-1, with D perhaps TRBD1 (6 bases). The CDR3 totals 16 residues. Germline loops: CDR1 SNHLY, CDR2 FYNNEI. V lost 2 bases and J lost 3, with 16 bases in between. CDR3 in DNA: TGTGCCAGCAGTGAACCCTCTCCGGGGGGGCACACTGAAGCTTTCTTT. The encoded protein is CASSEPSPGGHTEAFF.

The V call is TRBV10-2, the J call TRBJ1-1; D ambiguous. Germline CDR1 and CDR2: WSHSY and SAAADI. There are 14 residues in the CDR3. With 7 bases removed from V and 6 bases from J, the gap between germline ends came to 18 bases. Here the CDR3 reads CASMSGTRIPEAFF. The DNA for the CDR3 is TGCGCCAGCATGTCGGGAACCCGAATACCTGAAGCTTTCTTT.

The V and J genes are TRBV19 and TRBJ1-6; possibly TRBD1 for D (5 bases). With 5 bases removed from V and 8 bases from J, the gap between germline ends came to 10 bases. Germline V CDR1 and CDR2: LNHDA, SQIVND (reference sequence). The CDR3 contains 13 residues. CDR3 residues: CASSWGRDSPLHF. CDR3 in DNA: TGTGCCAGTAGTTGGGGCAGGGATTCACCCCTCCACTTT.

V usage is TRBV19 and J usage is TRBJ1-1; D is perhaps TRBD1 (5 bases). V was cut by 3 bases and J by 4 bases, with 12 bases left in between. The V gene's germline CDR1 is LNHDA and CDR2 SQIVND (reference sequence). The CDR3 contains 14 residues. The CDR3 sequence is CASSIWGEFTEAFF. The CDR3, as DNA: TGTGCCAGTAGTATTTGGGGGGAATTCACTGAAGCTTTCTTT.

This chain links TRBV5-4 with TRBJ1-1; D gene uncertain. The CDR3 has 15 residues. The germline gives CDR1 SGHNT, CDR2 YYREEE (reference sequence). Trimming took 2 bases from V and 5 from J, leaving 16 bases between them. This CDR3 is CASSFWGYGDTEAFF. As DNA, the CDR3 is TGTGCCAGCAGCTTTTGGGGTTACGGGGATACTGAAGCTTTCTTT.

The J gene is TRBJ2-7, the V gene TRBV11-3; 7 bases map to TRBD1. The length of the CDR3 is 16 residues. CDR1 is SGHNT, CDR2 YENEEA, per germline. The V gene end was trimmed by 0 bases and the J gene end by 1 base; junction bases not matched to a gene: 6. Here the CDR3 reads CASSLDSDRFSYEQYF. The DNA for the CDR3 is TGTGCCAGCAGCTTAGATTCGGACAGGTTTTCCTACGAGCAGTACTTC.

This chain connects TRBV11-2 to TRBJ2-2; 9 bases align to TRBD1. The CDR3 is made up of 16 amino acids. CDR1 is SGHAT, CDR2 FQNNGV, per germline. J was trimmed by 6 bases and V by 5 bases; bases with no gene match: 10. The CDR3 protein is CASSLNRGRGSGELFF. As DNA, the CDR3 is TGTGCCAGCAGCCTAAACAGGGGGCGCGGTTCCGGGGAGCTGTTTTTT.

As concerns this clone: The same CDR3 arises from other DNA sequences in this sample as well. The chain combines TRBV30 with TRBJ1-2; tentatively, D is TRBD1 (5 bases). The CDR3 is 12 residues long. Trimming removed 2 bases from V and 2 bases from J, with 6 bases in between. Germline lookup yields CDR1 GTSNPN and CDR2 SVGIG (reference sequence). DNA of the CDR3: TGTGCCTGGAGTCAGGGAAACTATGGCTACACCTTC. It is translated as CAWSQGNYGYTF.

The V call is TRBV7-9, the J call TRBJ2-5; 8 positions match TRBD2. The length of the CDR3 is 14 residues. Trimming at V came to 6 bases and at J to 5 bases, leaving 8 bases not matched to a gene. The germline CDR1 and CDR2 sequences are SEHNR and FQNEAQ (reference sequence). DNA of the CDR3: TGTGCCAGCAGGGGGCTAGCGGGTTTTGAGACCCAGTACTTC. Its translation is CASRGLAGFETQYF.

This clone occurred a few times. V usage is TRBV2 and J usage is TRBJ2-3; 11 nucleotides align to TRBD2. Germline V gene sequence: CDR1 SNHLY, CDR2 FYNNEI. The CDR3 length is 15 residues. The ends lost 4 bases at V and 3 bases at J; junction bases unmatched: 3. Written as DNA, the CDR3 is TGTGCCAGCAGTGGGGGACTAGCGGTTACAGATACGCAGTATTTT. This sequence encodes CASSGGLAVTDTQYF. Full variable domain (rest looked up from reference TRBV2 and TRBJ2-3): EPEVTQTPSHQVTQMGQEVILRCVPISNHLYFYWYRQILGQKVEFLVSFYNNEISEKSEIFDDQFSVERPDGSNFTLKIRSTKLEDSAMYFCASSGGLAVTDTQYFGPGTRLTVL.

The V call is TRBV30, the J call TRBJ1-4; D gene unclear. V was shortened by 3 bases and J by 5 bases, with 7 bases between the two germline ends. Germline values: CDR1 GTSNPN, CDR2 SVGIG (reference sequence). There are 12 residues in the CDR3. The CDR3 DNA sequence: TGTGCCTGGAGAAGGGAGAATGAAAAACTGTTTTTT. Amino acids: CAWRRENEKLFF.